In its sample, the clone carrying this TCR beta chain was seen a few times. These data originate in a study of blood T cell repertoires in COVID-19. Turning to the study itself: The cDNA or gDNA used as material had been derived from T cells, B-cell-depleted T cells, or PBMCs.

CDR1 is SGHKS, CDR2 YYEKEE, per germline (reference sequence). V was trimmed by 6 bases and J by 3 bases, leaving 15 bases between them. The CDR3 covers 14 residues. Source study methods: It was from reference gene primer amplification that nucleated cell counts were estimated. This table comes from immunoSEQ multiplex PCR, and its TCRdb copy is limited to in-frame clones, with some not included. V and J calls plus clone size are reproduced from that table; the DNA served to infer D and trimming. Of over 200,000 clones listed, 86% are singletons. The V gene is TRBV5-5, the J gene TRBJ1-1, with D hard to call. Input material: peripheral blood. This receptor was taken from a man aged 25-45 years who had recovered from COVID-19. In nucleotides, the CDR3 is TGTGCCAGCAATCCTCGCAGAGCGGACACTGAAGCTTTCTTT. Translated: CASNPRRADTEAFF.